This T cell receptor beta chain appears in the sequencing data of a study of T cells in localized non-small cell lung cancer. Study results and caveats: Across samples, adjacent lung featured a median 57 of the top 100 tumor clones. Uninvolved nearby lung showed the greatest T cell clonality, exceeding that found in tumor.

With respect to this clone: Its specificity is unknown.

Some clones are missing from TCRdb's copy, which holds only in-frame ones; the method was immunoSEQ multiplex PCR. Of 10,000 to 15,000 clones listed, roughly 84% are singletons. The CDR3 has 14 residues. V shed 1 base, J shed 5 bases, and the junction held 2 bases outside the gene matches. Germline CDR1 is SGHTA and CDR2 is FQGNSA. This receptor was identified in a male donor at least 60 years old with stage I squamous cell lung carcinoma. The source material was peripheral blood, sampled before any cancer treatment. The chain has TRBV7-2 and TRBJ1-1; the match to TRBD1 covers 9 bases. This CDR3 is CASSLGDRVTEAFF. As DNA, the CDR3 is TGTGCCAGCAGCTTAGGGGACAGGGTTACTGAAGCTTTCTTT.